The 24 T cell receptor beta chains reported below all come from one sample, sequenced in a study of blood T cell repertoires in COVID-19. TCRdb keeps only in-frame clones here, not all; method: immunoSEQ multiplex PCR. The repertoire holds around 60,000 clones, with roughly 90% as singletons. Sequencing was performed on peripheral blood. The receptors derive from a human donor in a cohort sampled during active COVID-19.

The chain combines TRBV7-8 with TRBJ2-7; possibly TRBD1 for D (5 bases). The germline V and J ends were trimmed by 1 base and 5 bases, with 15 bases remaining between them. CDR1 is SGHVS and CDR2 is FQNEAQ in the germline V gene. CDR3 length: 15 amino acids. The CDR3 DNA follows: TGTGCCAGCAGCTTAGATGGGCAGGGCTTCAACGAGCAGTACTTC. Translated, it gives CASSLDGQGFNEQYF. Full variable domain (rest looked up from reference TRBV7-8 and TRBJ2-7): GAGVSQSPRYKVAKRGQDVALRCDPISGHVSLFWYQQALGQGPEFLTYFQNEAQLDKSGLPSDRFFAERPEGSVSTLKIQRTQQEDSAVYLCASSLDGQGFNEQYFGPGTRLTVT.

The V and J genes are TRBV4-2 and TRBJ2-5; tentative D call: TRBD1 (5 bases). Germline-derived CDR1 and CDR2 are LGHNA and YNFKEQ. V was shortened by 0 bases and J by 1 base, with 12 bases between the two germline ends. The CDR3 is 16 amino acids. This CDR3 reads CASSQDRQGIQETQYF. DNA for the CDR3: TGTGCCAGCAGCCAAGATCGGCAGGGAATCCAAGAGACCCAGTACTTC.

CDR3 protein: CAWMTGWGFEQFF. The CDR3 region has the DNA TGTGCCTGGATGACAGGGTGGGGATTTGAGCAGTTCTTC. The chain is built from TRBV30 and TRBJ2-1; 7 bases match TRBD1. J gave up 9 bases and V 4 bases, and 9 bases lay outside the gene matches. The V gene's germline CDR1 is GTSNPN and CDR2 SVGIG (reference sequence). The CDR3 contains 13 residues.

This chain uses TRBV5-1 with TRBJ2-2; D remains ambiguous. The CDR3 has 13 residues. CDR1 SGHRS and CDR2 YFSETQ come from the germline V gene. The germline V and J ends were trimmed by 2 bases and 6 bases, with 8 bases remaining between them. The CDR3 loop reads CASSFGPSGELFF. The CDR3 region has the DNA TGCGCCAGCAGCTTCGGTCCATCCGGGGAGCTGTTTTTT.

The chain carries TRBV19 and TRBJ1-1; the D is unclear. The V end was cut by 8 bases, the J end by 6 bases, with 13 bases between. The germline gives CDR1 LNHDA, CDR2 SQIVND (reference sequence). The CDR3 covers 12 residues. In DNA, the CDR3 is TGTGCCAGTGGGATAGGGCAGTCTGAAGCTTTCTTT. It codes for CASGIGQSEAFF.

The V gene is TRBV9, the J gene TRBJ1-3; no definite D call. The length of the CDR3 is 11 residues. Per germline, CDR1 SGDLS and CDR2 YYNGEE. V lost 4 bases and J lost 4, with 3 bases in between. The CDR3 here is CASSIGNTIYF. DNA for the CDR3: TGTGCCAGCAGCATAGGAAACACCATATATTTT.

V and J are TRBV4-3 and TRBJ2-7; maybe TRBD2 (6 bases). The CDR3 is 14 residues long. Trimming cost V 6 bases and J 3 bases, with 15 bases left between them. Germline CDR1 is LGHNA and CDR2 is YSLEER. The CDR3 loop reads CASSPGTGDYEQYF. The CDR3 DNA reads TGCGCCAGCAGTCCCGGGACGGGGGACTACGAGCAGTACTTC.

The chain joins TRBV11-2 to TRBJ1-1; 12 nucleotides match TRBD1. Germline V gene sequence: CDR1 SGHAT, CDR2 FQNNGV. CDR3 size: 19 residues. V was pared by 1 base and J by 0 bases, with 9 bases of the junction left unmatched. CDR3 residues: CASSLGWGQGARMNTEAFF. Here the CDR3 DNA reads TGTGCCAGCAGCTTAGGGTGGGGACAGGGGGCGCGTATGAACACTGAAGCTTTCTTT. Full variable domain (rest looked up from reference TRBV11-2 and TRBJ1-1): EAGVAQSPRYKIIEKRQSVAFWCNPISGHATLYWYQQILGQGPKLLIQFQNNGVVDDSQLPKDRFSAERLKGVDSTLKIQPAKLEDSAVYLCASSLGWGQGARMNTEAFFGQGTRLTVV.

The rearrangement uses TRBV2 and TRBJ2-2, with 9 bases identical to TRBD2. Germline V gene data show CDR1 as SNHLY and CDR2 as FYNNEI. The CDR3 covers 17 residues. Unmatched junction bases numbered 9, after V lost 4 bases and J lost 3 bases. The CDR3, as DNA: TGTGCCAGCAGTGTATTAGCGGGAGTCATAGACACCGGGGAGCTGTTTTTT. Protein product: CASSVLAGVIDTGELFF.

The chain has TRBV19 and TRBJ2-2; D is unresolved. Germline CDR1 and CDR2: LNHDA and SQIVND (reference sequence). Trimming removed 0 bases from V and 8 bases from J, with 10 bases in between. This CDR3 comprises 14 residues. The CDR3 coding sequence is TGTGCCAGTAGTATAGACAGGCCTTCTGGGGAGCTGTTTTTT. Amino acid sequence: CASSIDRPSGELFF.

The chain has TRBV7-9 and TRBJ2-7; the D is unclear. The CDR3 totals 10 residues. Germline values: CDR1 SEHNR, CDR2 FQNEAQ (reference sequence). The V gene lost 2 bases and the J gene lost 7 bases, with 3 bases spanning the gap. The chain's CDR3 is CASSLSEQYF. The DNA for the CDR3 is TGTGCCAGCAGCTTATCTGAGCAGTACTTC.

The chain joins TRBV5-1 to TRBJ1-1; D is ambiguous. Trimming cost V 0 bases and J 1 base, with 10 bases left between them. From germline, CDR1 is SGHRS and CDR2 YFSETQ. This CDR3 is 15 amino acids long. The DNA for the CDR3 is TGCGCCAGCAGCTTGGCCGGGGTTGGGAACACTGAAGCTTTCTTT. It codes for CASSLAGVGNTEAFF. Using reference TRBV5-1 and TRBJ1-1 for the parts outside the CDR3, the full variable domain is KAGVTQTPRYLIKTRGQQVTLSCSPISGHRSVSWYQQTPGQGLQFLFEYFSETQRNKGNFPGRFSGRQFSNSRSEMNVSTLELGDSALYLCASSLAGVGNTEAFFGQGTRLTVV.

This clone was recorded only once. The chain joins TRBV4-3 to TRBJ1-2; 9 bases fit TRBD1. This CDR3 comprises 15 residues. Trimming took 2 bases from V and 6 from J; bases not matched to a gene: 7. The germline V gene encodes CDR1 LGHNA and CDR2 YSLEER. For the CDR3, the DNA is TGCGCCAGCAGCCAAAGACAGGGGGTTACTAATGGCTACACCTTC. This sequence encodes CASSQRQGVTNGYTF.

This chain connects TRBV27 to TRBJ2-7; perhaps TRBD2 as D (5 bases). The V end lost 2 bases, the J end lost 0 bases, and 11 bases lay between the germline ends. CDR1 and CDR2 from the germline V gene are MNHEY and SMNVEV (reference sequence). The CDR3 contains 15 residues. The CDR3 bases are TGTGCCAGCAGTTTACTCTCAGCGGACTCCTACGAGCAGTACTTC. Translation: CASSLLSADSYEQYF.

The rearrangement links TRBV11-3 to TRBJ2-3; TRBD2 matches at 9 bases. The germline CDR1 and CDR2 sequences are SGHNT and YENEEA. There are 15 residues in the CDR3. Trimming removed 3 bases from V and 8 bases from J; junction bases left unmatched: 9. CDR3 DNA: TGTGCCAGCAGCTTCTCGGCGGGGGGGACGGCTACGCAGTATTTT. It encodes CASSFSAGGTATQYF. Combining the CDR3 with reference TRBV11-3 and TRBJ2-3 gives the whole variable domain EAGVVQSPRYKIIEKKQPVAFWCNPISGHNTLYWYLQNLGQGPELLIRYENEEAVDDSQLPKDRFSAERLKGVDSTLKIQPAELGDSAVYLCASSFSAGGTATQYFGPGTRLTVL.

V usage is TRBV3-1 (or the pseudogene TRBV3-2) and J usage is TRBJ2-7, with D uncertain. V was shortened by 0 bases and J by 3 bases, with 15 bases between the two germline ends. CDR3 length: 16 residues. CDR1 and CDR2 from the germline V gene are LGHDT and YNNKEL (reference sequence). The CDR3: CASSQDQEGELYEQYF. The CDR3 region has the DNA TGTGCCAGCAGCCAAGATCAGGAAGGTGAGCTCTACGAGCAGTACTTC.

The J gene is TRBJ2-7, the V gene TRBV18; D is ambiguous. The CDR3 consists of 12 residues. V lost 3 bases and J 6 bases, leaving 9 bases between the germline ends. Looked up from germline, CDR1 is KGHSH and CDR2 is LQKENI. The CDR3 reads CASSPFSREQYF. CDR3 bases: TGTGCCAGCTCACCTTTTAGTCGCGAGCAGTACTTC.

The J gene is TRBJ2-7, the V gene TRBV3-1 (or the pseudogene TRBV3-2); 7 nucleotides line up with TRBD1. The J segment lost 6 bases and the V segment lost 2 bases, leaving 4 bases of the junction unmatched. The length of the CDR3 is 13 residues. Looked up from germline, CDR1 is LGHDT and CDR2 is YNNKEL (reference sequence). For the CDR3, the DNA is TGTGCCAGCAGCCAACTACAGGGGTCCGAGCAGTACTTC. It yields the protein CASSQLQGSEQYF.

The chain has TRBV4-3 and TRBJ2-7, with a possible D match to TRBD2 (5 bases). The CDR3 is 13 amino acids. CDR1 is LGHNA, CDR2 YSLEER, per germline. Deletions cut 4 bases from V and 4 bases from J, with 11 bases between. CDR3 residues: CASSLVLGYEQYF. The CDR3 nucleotides read TGCGCCAGCAGCCTAGTACTAGGGTACGAGCAGTACTTC.

The chain has TRBV13 and TRBJ1-2, with 7 bases matching TRBD1. CDR3 length equals 15 residues. Germline CDR1 reads PRHDT; CDR2 reads FYEKMQ (reference sequence). V was pared by 4 bases and J by 3 bases, with 8 bases of the junction left unmatched. CDR3 protein: CASSSDPGTDYGYTF. The CDR3 nucleotides read TGTGCCAGCAGCTCCGACCCGGGGACAGACTATGGCTACACCTTC.

The genes are TRBV14 and TRBJ2-1, with 10 bases matching TRBD2. Germline-derived CDR1 and CDR2 are SGHDN and FVKESK. This CDR3 region has 14 residues. Trimming at V came to 4 bases and at J to 7 bases, leaving 4 bases not matched to a gene. Written as DNA, the CDR3 is TGTGCCAGCAGCCTGGTAGCGGGGGGAAATGAGCAGTTCTTC. Translation: CASSLVAGGNEQFF.

The V and J genes are TRBV18 and TRBJ1-5; 8 bases agree with TRBD1. This CDR3 spans 14 amino acids. Germline CDR1 reads KGHSH; CDR2 reads LQKENI. After removal of 5 bases from V and 5 bases from J, the junction contained 5 bases not matched to a gene. This chain's CDR3 is CASSVDRADQPQHF. The CDR3 bases are TGTGCCAGCTCAGTGGACAGGGCGGATCAGCCCCAGCATTTT.

V usage is TRBV5-1 and J usage is TRBJ1-2; TRBD1 is a possible D gene (6 bases). The CDR3 is 18 residues long. Trimming stripped 0 bases from V and 4 bases from J, with 22 bases between. Germline loops: CDR1 SGHRS, CDR2 YFSETQ. The CDR3, as DNA: TGCGCCAGCAGCTTGGACTCTCACGGGATAACAGGGACCTATGGCTACACCTTC. It translates to CASSLDSHGITGTYGYTF.

The CDR3 spells CASSWKAGGSQETQYF. For the CDR3, the DNA is TGTGCCAGCAGTTGGAAGGCGGGGGGGTCCCAAGAGACCCAGTACTTC. The V call is TRBV27, the J call TRBJ2-5, with 9 positions matching TRBD2. CDR3 length equals 16 residues. Germline V gene data show CDR1 as MNHEY and CDR2 as SMNVEV (reference sequence). V shed 4 bases and J 1 base; nucleotides not matched to a gene: 7.